This T cell receptor beta chain was documented in a study of blood T cells in healthy people across ages. The study, taken as a whole, reports: Naive T cell percentage showed a strong correlation with TCR beta diversity. Greater diversity and more naive CD4+ cells were seen in long-lived donors than in aged donors.

With 0 bases removed from V and 3 bases from J, the gap between germline ends came to 9 bases. The CDR3 totals 14 residues. Germline V gene sequence: CDR1 LGHNA, CDR2 YNFKEQ. It was with a sample-barcoded 5' primer and a J-beta primer mix that a second PCR of roughly 6 to 12 cycles was run. TCRdb re-analysed the 5' RACE reads in MiXCR, keeping a single row per CDR3 protein. The top ten hold roughly 24% of the sample, which has hundreds of thousands of distinct CDR3 sequences, just over 55% seen once. Donors were systemically healthy Caucasian individuals from Russia aged 6 to 90 years. The table lists this clonotype with many counts. Its target is unknown.

The sample comprised blood. This receptor was identified in a man aged 40-55 years in good health. The chain links TRBV4-2 to TRBJ2-7, with D unclear. DNA of the CDR3: TGTGCCAGCAGCCAAGAACCCGGCAGCTACGAGCAGTACTTC. The encoded protein is CASSQEPGSYEQYF.